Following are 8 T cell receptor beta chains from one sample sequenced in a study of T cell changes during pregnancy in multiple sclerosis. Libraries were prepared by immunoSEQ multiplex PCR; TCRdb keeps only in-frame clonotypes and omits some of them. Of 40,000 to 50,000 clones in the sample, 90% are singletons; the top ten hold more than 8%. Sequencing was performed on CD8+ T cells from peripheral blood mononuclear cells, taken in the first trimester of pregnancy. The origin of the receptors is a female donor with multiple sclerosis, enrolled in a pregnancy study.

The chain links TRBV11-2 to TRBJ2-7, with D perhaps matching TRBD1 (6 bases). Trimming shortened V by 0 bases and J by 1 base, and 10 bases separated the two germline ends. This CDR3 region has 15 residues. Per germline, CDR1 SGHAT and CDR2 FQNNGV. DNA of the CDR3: TGTGCCAGCAGCTTAGAGGGACACCAATCCTACGAGCAGTACTTC. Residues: CASSLEGHQSYEQYF.

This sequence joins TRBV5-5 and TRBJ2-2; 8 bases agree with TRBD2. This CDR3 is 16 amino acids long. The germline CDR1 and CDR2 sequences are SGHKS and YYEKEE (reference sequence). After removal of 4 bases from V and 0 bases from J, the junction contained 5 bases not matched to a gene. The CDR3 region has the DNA TGTGCCAGCAGCGTACTAGCGGTGGCGAACACCGGGGAGCTGTTTTTT. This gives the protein CASSVLAVANTGELFF.

The DNA of the CDR3 is TGTGCCAGCAGCTTTACCGGCAGGGGAAGTTCTGGGGCCAACGTCCTGACTTTC. This encodes CASSFTGRGSSGANVLTF. The chain combines TRBV11-2 with TRBJ2-6; perhaps TRBD1 as D (6 bases). The V and J ends lost 3 bases and 1 base respectively, with 16 bases between them. The CDR3 contains 18 residues. In germline, CDR1 is SGHAT, CDR2 FQNNGV.

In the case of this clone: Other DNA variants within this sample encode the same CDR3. CDR3 bases: TGCGCCAGCAGCTTGGTAAGCGGGAGCTCCTACAATGAGCAGTTCTTC. Residues: CASSLVSGSSYNEQFF. This chain uses TRBV5-1 with TRBJ2-1, with 8 positions matching TRBD2. Germline CDR1 SGHRS, CDR2 YFSETQ. Losses at the gene ends were 0 bases for V and 0 bases for J; bases not matched to a gene: 2. The CDR3 totals 16 residues.

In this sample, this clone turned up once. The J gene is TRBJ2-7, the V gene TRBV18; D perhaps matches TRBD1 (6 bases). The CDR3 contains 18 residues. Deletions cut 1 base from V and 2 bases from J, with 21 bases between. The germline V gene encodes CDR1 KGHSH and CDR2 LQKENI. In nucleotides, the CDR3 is TGTGCCAGCTCACCACTCCACGTCAGGGGCGCGGGTCCCTACGAGCAGTACTTC. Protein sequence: CASSPLHVRGAGPYEQYF. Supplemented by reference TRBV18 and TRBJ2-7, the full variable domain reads NAGVMQNPRHLVRRRGQEARLRCSPMKGHSHVYWYRQLPEEGLKFMVYLQKENIIDESGMPKERFSAEFPKEGPSILRIQQVVRGDSAAYFCASSPLHVRGAGPYEQYFGPGTRLTVT.

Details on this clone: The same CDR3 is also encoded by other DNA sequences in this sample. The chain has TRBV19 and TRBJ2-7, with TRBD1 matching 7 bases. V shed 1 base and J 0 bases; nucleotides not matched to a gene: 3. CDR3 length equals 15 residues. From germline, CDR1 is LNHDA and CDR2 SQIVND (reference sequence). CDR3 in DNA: TGTGCCAGTAGTATAGGACAGGGCGCCTCCTACGAGCAGTACTTC. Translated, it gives CASSIGQGASYEQYF.

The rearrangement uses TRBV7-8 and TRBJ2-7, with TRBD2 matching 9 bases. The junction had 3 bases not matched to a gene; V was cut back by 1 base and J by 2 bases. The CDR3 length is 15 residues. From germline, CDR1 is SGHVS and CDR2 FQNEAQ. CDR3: CASSLDLAGTYEQYF. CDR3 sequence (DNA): TGTGCCAGCAGCTTAGATCTAGCGGGAACCTACGAGCAGTACTTC.

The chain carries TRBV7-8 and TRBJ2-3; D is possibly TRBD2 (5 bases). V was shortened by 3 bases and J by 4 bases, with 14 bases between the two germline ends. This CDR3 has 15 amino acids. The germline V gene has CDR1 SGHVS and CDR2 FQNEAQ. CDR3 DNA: TGTGCCAGCAGCTTTTGGGCGGGCCTGGCAGATACGCAGTATTTT. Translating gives CASSFWAGLADTQYF.